The 5 T cell receptor beta chains reported below all come from one sample, sequenced in a study of OX40 agonist ivuxolimab in advanced cancers. Here immunoSEQ multiplex PCR was the method, and the copy in TCRdb shows in-frame clones only, minus some. This table has more than 10,000 clones, roughly 80% appearing once. The source was CD4+ or CD8+ T cells sorted from blood, collected in a trial of the OX40 agonist ivuxolimab. The source is an adult with an advanced solid tumor such as melanoma, head and neck, liver or kidney cancer.

This clone was found a few times. This rearrangement joins TRBV15 to TRBJ2-5, with TRBD2 matching over 9 bases. The CDR3 consists of 16 residues. Per the germline V gene, CDR1 is LNHNV and CDR2 is YYDKDF (reference sequence). The trim removed 7 bases at V and 5 bases at J, leaving 14 bases unmatched. CDR3 bases: TGTGCCACCACCGGTGGGGTAGCGGGAGTGGGTGAGACCCAGTACTTC. It translates to CATTGGVAGVGETQYF.

This chain uses TRBV9 with TRBJ2-7, with 7 bases that match TRBD2. Trimming at V came to 3 bases and at J to 2 bases, leaving 14 bases not matched to a gene. Germline loops: CDR1 SGDLS, CDR2 YYNGEE. There are 17 residues in the CDR3. CDR3 in DNA: TGTGCCAGCAGCGGGAGTCGTCGGCAGGGAGGGCCCTACGAGCAGTACTTC. Translating gives CASSGSRRQGGPYEQYF.

CDR3 DNA: TGTGCCAGCAGTCCCGAAAGTGGGGGTAATGAAGCTTTCTTT. Translating it yields CASSPESGGNEAFF. V is TRBV9 and J is TRBJ1-1; tentatively, D is TRBD1 (5 bases). Germline lookup yields CDR1 SGDLS and CDR2 YYNGEE. The CDR3 is 14 amino acids. V lost 5 bases and J lost 7, with 18 bases in between.

V usage is TRBV27 and J usage is TRBJ1-1; the match to TRBD1 covers 8 bases. V was pared by 3 bases and J by 7 bases, with 4 bases of the junction left unmatched. CDR3 length: 13 residues. CDR1 and CDR2 (germline): MNHEY, SMNVEV (reference sequence). Here the CDR3 reads CASSFSGQGEAFF. CDR3 DNA: TGTGCCAGCAGTTTCTCAGGACAGGGTGAAGCTTTCTTT.

The rearrangement links TRBV29-1 to TRBJ1-2; D is perhaps TRBD1 (6 bases). From germline, CDR1 is SQVTM and CDR2 ANQGSEA. Trimming removed 7 bases from V and 2 bases from J, with 26 bases in between. The CDR3 totals 17 residues. The CDR3 here is CSAEGLSRGEGNYGYTF. The DNA for the CDR3 is TGCAGCGCCGAGGGACTATCAAGGGGGGAGGGGAACTATGGCTACACCTTC.